A selection of T cell receptor beta chains follows, all from one sample in a study of technical replicates of blood from a few donors. TCRdb's table, derived via immunoSEQ multiplex PCR, lists solely in-frame clones and lacks some. This sample has approximately 81,000 clones; approximately 96% occur once, and the top ten carry about 0.2%. The material sequenced was T cells isolated from PBMCs. The receptors derive from a human donor in good health. The CDR3 runs from the conserved cysteine through the conserved F or W. The order of the fields is V gene, clone size, J gene, D gene, CDR3 protein, CDR3 DNA. The D gene is left open where the match is weak. The listing skips clone size in some rows; elsewhere it reads once, few, many or a size class.

v_gene: TRBV5-1
abundance: NA
j_gene: TRBJ1-4
d_gene: NA
CDR3aa: CASSPQGSNEKLFF
CDR3nt: TGCGCCAGCTCCCCACAGGGCTCGAATGAAAAACTGTTTTTT

v_gene: TRBV6-5
abundance: NA
j_gene: TRBJ1-4
d_gene: TRBD1
CDR3aa: CASSYVTGGYEKLFF
CDR3nt: TGTGCCAGCAGTTACGTTACAGGGGGCTATGAAAAACTGTTTTTT

v_gene: TRBV7-3
abundance: once
j_gene: TRBJ1-3
d_gene: NA
CDR3aa: CASSFNSGNTIYF
CDR3nt: TGTGCCAGCAGCTTTAACTCTGGAAACACCATATATTTT

v_gene: TRBV11-3
abundance: NA
j_gene: TRBJ1-1
d_gene: NA
CDR3aa: CASSSRGGGFMNTEAFF
CDR3nt: TGTGCCAGCAGCTCTCGCGGGGGGGGGTTCATGAACACTGAAGCTTTCTTT

v_gene: TRBV11-2
abundance: NA
j_gene: TRBJ1-1
d_gene: NA
CDR3aa: CASSSNSVNTEAFF
CDR3nt: TGTGCCAGCAGCAGTAACTCGGTGAACACTGAAGCTTTCTTT

v_gene: TRBV4-1
abundance: NA
j_gene: TRBJ2-7
d_gene: TRBD2
CDR3aa: CASSQDGGFNEQYF
CDR3nt: TGCGCCAGCAGCCAAGACGGGGGGTTCAACGAGCAGTACTTC

v_gene: TRBV30
abundance: NA
j_gene: TRBJ2-5
d_gene: TRBD2
CDR3aa: CAWNPGGGETQYF
CDR3nt: TGTGCCTGGAACCCCGGGGGAGGGGAGACCCAGTACTTC

v_gene: TRBV15
abundance: NA
j_gene: TRBJ1-3
d_gene: NA
CDR3aa: CATSTGSPIISGNTIYF
CDR3nt: TGTGCCACCAGCACGGGAAGCCCTATAATCTCTGGAAACACCATATATTTT

v_gene: TRBV6-1
abundance: NA
j_gene: TRBJ1-5
d_gene: TRBD1
CDR3aa: CASSVDRGSQPQHF
CDR3nt: TGTGCCAGCAGTGTTGACAGGGGTTCTCAGCCCCAGCATTTT

v_gene: TRBV12-5
abundance: NA
j_gene: TRBJ1-6
d_gene: TRBD1
CDR3aa: CASGLVLGSIRQGPYNSPLHF
CDR3nt: TGTGCTAGTGGTTTGGTACTAGGTTCCATAAGACAGGGCCCCTATAATTCACCCCTCCACTTT

v_gene: TRBV27
abundance: once
j_gene: TRBJ2-7
d_gene: TRBD1
CDR3aa: CASSFGTAYEQYF
CDR3nt: TGTGCCAGCAGTTTTGGGACAGCCTACGAGCAGTACTTC

v_gene: TRBV19
abundance: NA
j_gene: TRBJ2-7
d_gene: NA
CDR3aa: CASNKPGDLYEQYF
CDR3nt: TGTGCCAGTAATAAACCAGGGGATCTCTACGAGCAGTACTTC

v_gene: TRBV10-1
abundance: NA
j_gene: TRBJ2-2
d_gene: NA
CDR3aa: CASGSSDTGELFF
CDR3nt: TGCGCCAGCGGGTCGAGCGACACCGGGGAGCTGTTTTTT

v_gene: TRBV7-9
abundance: NA
j_gene: TRBJ2-4
d_gene: NA
CDR3aa: CASSLNSGAKNIQYF
CDR3nt: TGTGCCAGCAGCTTAAATTCAGGAGCCAAAAACATTCAGTACTTC

v_gene: TRBV4-1
abundance: NA
j_gene: TRBJ2-3
d_gene: TRBD2
CDR3aa: CASSHLGLAGERASADTQYF
CDR3nt: TGCGCCAGCAGCCACCTAGGACTAGCGGGGGAGAGAGCAAGCGCAGATACGCAGTATTTT

v_gene: TRBV5-1
abundance: NA
j_gene: TRBJ1-3
d_gene: NA
CDR3aa: CASTSGNDSGNTIYF
CDR3nt: TGCGCCAGCACTTCGGGGAACGACTCTGGAAACACCATATATTTT

v_gene: TRBV2
abundance: NA
j_gene: TRBJ2-5
d_gene: NA
CDR3aa: CATLGGLGTQYF
CDR3nt: TGTGCCACCCTGGGGGGGCTTGGGACCCAGTACTTC

v_gene: TRBV10-1
abundance: NA
j_gene: TRBJ1-6
d_gene: NA
CDR3aa: CASSEDRLSPLHF
CDR3nt: TGCGCCAGCAGTGAGGACAGGCTTTCACCCCTCCACTTT

v_gene: TRBV6-6
abundance: NA
j_gene: TRBJ2-7
d_gene: TRBD1
CDR3aa: CASSYSWGQGYEQYF
CDR3nt: TGTGCCAGCAGTTACTCTTGGGGACAGGGGTACGAGCAGTACTTC

v_gene: TRBV7-8
abundance: NA
j_gene: TRBJ1-2
d_gene: NA
CDR3aa: CASSKNRTVRPNYGYTF
CDR3nt: TGTGCCAGCAGCAAAAACAGGACAGTAAGGCCTAACTATGGCTACACCTTC

v_gene: TRBV4-1
abundance: NA
j_gene: TRBJ2-1
d_gene: NA
CDR3aa: CASSQAGSSYNEQFF
CDR3nt: TGCGCCAGCAGCCAAGCCGGGAGCTCCTACAATGAGCAGTTCTTC

v_gene: TRBV15
abundance: NA
j_gene: TRBJ1-1
d_gene: NA
CDR3aa: CATSRDEVKDGAFF
CDR3nt: TGTGCCACCAGCAGAGATGAGGTAAAGGATGGAGCTTTCTTT

v_gene: TRBV27
abundance: NA
j_gene: TRBJ1-2
d_gene: NA
CDR3aa: CASSLGGFVGYTF
CDR3nt: TGTGCCAGCAGTTTAGGAGGGTTTGTGGGCTACACCTTC

v_gene: TRBV4-2
abundance: NA
j_gene: TRBJ1-2
d_gene: NA
CDR3aa: CASSQDLGAGAFYGYTF
CDR3nt: TGTGCCAGCAGCCAAGATCTGGGAGCAGGGGCTTTTTATGGCTACACCTTC

v_gene: TRBV2
abundance: NA
j_gene: TRBJ2-5
d_gene: NA
CDR3aa: CASSDWTVQETQYF
CDR3nt: TGTGCCAGCAGTGATTGGACAGTCCAAGAGACCCAGTACTTC

v_gene: TRBV5-3
abundance: NA
j_gene: TRBJ1-6
d_gene: NA
CDR3aa: CARSPHRAPYNSPLHF
CDR3nt: TGTGCCAGAAGCCCCCACAGGGCCCCCTATAATTCACCCCTCCACTTT

v_gene: TRBV5-4
abundance: NA
j_gene: TRBJ1-1
d_gene: NA
CDR3aa: CASSLTGMNTEAFF
CDR3nt: TGTGCCAGCAGCCTCACAGGCATGAACACTGAAGCTTTCTTT

v_gene: TRBV19
abundance: NA
j_gene: TRBJ2-7
d_gene: TRBD1
CDR3aa: CASSTPGQGNEQYF
CDR3nt: TGTGCCAGTAGTACGCCGGGACAGGGGAACGAGCAGTACTTC

v_gene: TRBV27
abundance: NA
j_gene: TRBJ1-2
d_gene: TRBD1
CDR3aa: CASSLGGQGWGYTF
CDR3nt: TGTGCCAGCAGTTTAGGGGGACAGGGCTGGGGCTACACCTTC

v_gene: TRBV5-6
abundance: NA
j_gene: TRBJ1-2
d_gene: NA
CDR3aa: CASSLDPSEGGYTF
CDR3nt: TGTGCCAGCAGCTTGGACCCGTCGGAGGGAGGCTACACCTTC

v_gene: TRBV7-6
abundance: NA
j_gene: TRBJ1-2
d_gene: NA
CDR3aa: CASSSSNRDGYTF
CDR3nt: TGTGCCAGCAGCTCCTCGAACAGGGATGGCTACACCTTC

v_gene: TRBV6-5
abundance: once
j_gene: TRBJ1-1
d_gene: NA
CDR3aa: CASSAGPGNTEAFF
CDR3nt: TGTGCCAGCAGCGCGGGACCGGGCAACACTGAAGCTTTCTTT

v_gene: TRBV28
abundance: NA
j_gene: TRBJ1-1
d_gene: NA
CDR3aa: CASTLPGGAPFF
CDR3nt: TGTGCCAGCACCCTACCTGGGGGGGCTCCTTTCTTT

v_gene: TRBV30
abundance: once
j_gene: TRBJ2-7
d_gene: NA
CDR3aa: CAWSVSLEQYF
CDR3nt: TGTGCCTGGAGTGTATCTTTGGAGCAGTACTTC

v_gene: TRBV4-1
abundance: NA
j_gene: TRBJ1-5
d_gene: NA
CDR3aa: CASSQPLRGSNQPQHF
CDR3nt: TGCGCCAGCAGCCAACCCCTGCGGGGGAGCAATCAGCCCCAGCATTTT

v_gene: TRBV5-1
abundance: NA
j_gene: TRBJ2-5
d_gene: NA
CDR3aa: CASSLLRVYQETQYF
CDR3nt: TGCGCCAGCAGCTTGCTTCGCGTGTACCAAGAGACCCAGTACTTC

v_gene: TRBV19
abundance: NA
j_gene: TRBJ2-1
d_gene: TRBD2
CDR3aa: CASSLGSGRLNEQFF
CDR3nt: TGTGCCAGTAGCTTGGGTAGCGGGAGGCTCAATGAGCAGTTCTTC

v_gene: TRBV15
abundance: once
j_gene: TRBJ2-3
d_gene: NA
CDR3aa: CATSIGFEGLGGTDTQYF
CDR3nt: TGTGCCACCAGCATTGGGTTTGAGGGATTGGGCGGGACAGATACGCAGTATTTT

v_gene: TRBV2
abundance: NA
j_gene: TRBJ2-1
d_gene: TRBD1
CDR3aa: CASSGDRTLSYNEQFF
CDR3nt: TGTGCCAGCAGTGGGGACAGGACCCTCTCCTACAATGAGCAGTTCTTC

v_gene: TRBV11-3
abundance: NA
j_gene: TRBJ2-5
d_gene: NA
CDR3aa: CASSLRKGGLGETQYF
CDR3nt: TGTGCCAGCAGCTTAAGGAAGGGGGGGCTGGGGGAGACCCAGTACTTC

v_gene: TRBV9
abundance: NA
j_gene: TRBJ2-7
d_gene: NA
CDR3aa: CASSEGVSPYEQYF
CDR3nt: TGTGCCAGCAGCGAGGGAGTTTCCCCCTACGAGCAGTACTTC

v_gene: TRBV10-1
abundance: NA
j_gene: TRBJ1-5
d_gene: NA
CDR3aa: CASSGGDINQPQHF
CDR3nt: TGCGCCAGCAGTGGGGGAGACATCAATCAGCCCCAGCATTTT

v_gene: TRBV4-2
abundance: few
j_gene: TRBJ1-1
d_gene: NA
CDR3aa: CASSQGTANTEAFF
CDR3nt: TGTGCCAGCAGCCAAGGGACAGCGAACACTGAAGCTTTCTTT

v_gene: TRBV13
abundance: NA
j_gene: TRBJ2-5
d_gene: NA
CDR3aa: CASSNLSRGQYQETQYF
CDR3nt: TGTGCCAGCAGTAACCTGTCGCGGGGGCAGTACCAAGAGACCCAGTACTTC

v_gene: TRBV6-1
abundance: NA
j_gene: TRBJ2-3
d_gene: NA
CDR3aa: CASSAGEGVTQYF
CDR3nt: TGTGCCAGCAGTGCAGGAGAGGGAGTTACGCAGTATTTT